Presented here are 21 T cell receptor beta chains from one specimen sequenced in a study of T cell responses to AZD1222 COVID-19 vaccine. Measured with immunoSEQ multiplex PCR; TCRdb has only the in-frame clones, and not every one. The data contain some 140,000 clones, around 90% of them seen just once; the ten biggest clones take up approximately 6%. Sample: peripheral blood, taken on day 0 of AZD1222 vaccination. The receptors shown here come from an adult in good health.

The chain uses TRBV29-1 and TRBJ2-7; no reliable D call. The V gene lost 4 bases and the J gene lost 2 bases, with 9 bases spanning the gap. Germline V gene sequence: CDR1 SQVTM, CDR2 ANQGSEA. This CDR3 has 12 residues. Written as DNA, the CDR3 is TGCAGCGTTGGATGGGGAACCTACGAGCAGTACTTC. Its translation is CSVGWGTYEQYF.

This clone appeared once. V usage is TRBV5-4 and J usage is TRBJ1-1; D is unclear. Germline lookup yields CDR1 SGHNT and CDR2 YYREEE (reference sequence). The CDR3 is made up of 14 amino acids. Trimming took off 0 bases at V and 2 bases at J, with 8 bases between the two ends. As DNA, the CDR3 is TGTGCCAGCAGCTTGGGGGCAGGAAACACTGAAGCTTTCTTT. Translated, it gives CASSLGAGNTEAFF.

The V call is TRBV29-1, the J call TRBJ2-7; 11 positions agree with TRBD2. CDR1 SQVTM and CDR2 ANQGSEA come from the germline V gene. The ends lost 3 bases at V and 1 base at J; junction bases unmatched: 11. There are 17 residues in the CDR3. The CDR3 DNA reads as TGCAGCGTTGAGGGAGGGACCGGGACTAGCGGATCCTACGAGCAGTACTTC. As protein: CSVEGGTGTSGSYEQYF.

The CDR3 DNA is TGTGCCAGCTCATTCCCCGGGACAGGGTCCTACGAGCAGTACTTC. Its protein is CASSFPGTGSYEQYF. The chain links TRBV6-5 to TRBJ2-7, with TRBD1 identical over 9 bases. Germline V gene sequence: CDR1 MNHEY, CDR2 SVGAGI. The J segment lost 1 base and the V segment lost 8 bases, leaving 9 bases of the junction unmatched. The CDR3 has 15 residues.

The chain combines TRBV27 with TRBJ1-6; 8 nucleotides align to TRBD1. V shed 2 bases, J shed 6 bases, and the junction held 6 bases outside the gene matches. The CDR3 is made up of 16 amino acids. Germline loops: CDR1 MNHEY, CDR2 SMNVEV (reference sequence). This chain's CDR3 is CASSLIGTGINSPLHF. The CDR3 nucleotides are TGTGCCAGCAGTTTAATAGGGACAGGAATTAATTCACCCCTCCACTTT.

This rearrangement joins TRBV7-9 to TRBJ1-1; D gene ambiguous. V was pared by 5 bases and J by 4 bases, with 8 bases between. Germline-derived CDR1 and CDR2 are SEHNR and FQNEAQ (reference sequence). This CDR3 is 12 amino acids long. CDR3 sequence (DNA): TGTGCCAGCAGCCCAGGTGGCACTGAAGCTTTCTTT. Translated, it gives CASSPGGTEAFF.

The chain uses TRBV27 and TRBJ2-7, with 8 bases fitting TRBD1. The CDR3 extends over 15 amino acids. Germline values: CDR1 MNHEY, CDR2 SMNVEV (reference sequence). V lost 6 bases and J lost 0; bases outside the gene matches: 7. CDR3 DNA: TGTGCCAGCAGGCTAGACAGGGGTTACTCCTACGAGCAGTACTTC. As protein: CASRLDRGYSYEQYF.

V and J are TRBV7-8 and TRBJ2-5; 9 positions match TRBD2. Unmatched junction bases numbered 13, after V lost 5 bases and J lost 9 bases. Germline loops: CDR1 SGHVS, CDR2 FQNEAQ. This CDR3 has 15 residues. The CDR3 loop reads CASSPGTSRSGAQYF. CDR3 DNA sequence: TGTGCCAGCAGCCCGGGGACTAGCCGTTCCGGAGCCCAGTACTTC.

The chain is built from TRBV9 and TRBJ2-7; no definite D call. V shed 3 bases and J shed 3 bases, with 16 bases lying between them. There are 15 residues in the CDR3. Germline CDR1 SGDLS, CDR2 YYNGEE. This CDR3 is CASSAEDEDLYEQYF. In DNA form, the CDR3 reads TGTGCCAGCAGCGCAGAGGACGAAGACCTCTACGAGCAGTACTTC.

This clone was recorded only once. This chain uses TRBV11-3 with TRBJ2-7; 8 bases line up with TRBD1. V lost 5 bases and J lost 5; bases outside the gene matches: 8. The CDR3 spans 14 residues. From germline, CDR1 is SGHNT and CDR2 YENEEA. Written as DNA, the CDR3 is TGTGCCAGCAGCCGCGGGACAGGTATACACGAGCAGTACTTC. This gives the protein CASSRGTGIHEQYF.

The CDR3 sequence is CASSPDRASYNEQFF. Here the CDR3 DNA reads TGTGCCAGCTCACCCGACAGGGCTTCCTACAATGAGCAGTTCTTC. This rearrangement joins TRBV18 to TRBJ2-1; 7 bases are a match to TRBD1. This CDR3 has 15 residues. The J segment lost 1 base and the V segment lost 3 bases, leaving 3 bases of the junction unmatched. Germline V gene lookup returns CDR1 KGHSH and CDR2 LQKENI.

J is TRBJ2-2 and V is TRBV6-5, with D uncertain. The V gene's germline CDR1 is MNHEY and CDR2 SVGAGI. The CDR3 is 16 amino acids. Trimming pared 1 base from V and 0 bases from J, leaving 9 bases between. This CDR3 is CASSYWGRANTGELFF. The CDR3 nucleotides read TGTGCCAGCAGTTACTGGGGTAGGGCGAACACCGGGGAGCTGTTTTTT.

This clone occurred once. This chain links TRBV11-2 with TRBJ1-2; D may be TRBD1 (5 bases). V lost 0 bases to trimming and J lost 7 bases, with 9 bases between them. CDR3 length: 13 amino acids. The germline V gene has CDR1 SGHAT and CDR2 FQNNGV. The CDR3 DNA is TGTGCCAGCAGCTTAGACAGGGTGGGTGGCTACACCTTC. This translates into CASSLDRVGGYTF.

CDR3 bases: TGTGCCAGCAGCCCAACGGACAGGGGGAACACTGAAGCTTTCTTT. It translates to CASSPTDRGNTEAFF. The chain has TRBV4-2 and TRBJ1-1, with TRBD1 matching 9 bases. The V gene end was trimmed by 4 bases and the J gene end by 1 base; junction bases not matched to a gene: 4. The CDR3 extends over 15 amino acids. CDR1 is LGHNA, CDR2 YNFKEQ, per germline.

This chain uses TRBV11-3 with TRBJ1-3, with D possibly being TRBD1 (6 bases). Trimming removed 5 bases from V and 0 bases from J, with 11 bases in between. The CDR3 is made up of 15 amino acids. Germline CDR1 is SGHNT and CDR2 is YENEEA. CDR3 nucleotides: TGTGCCAGCAGCGCCCGGACAGCCTCTGGAAACACCATATATTTT. Protein product: CASSARTASGNTIYF.

The chain is built from TRBV27 and TRBJ2-7, with 7 bases aligning to TRBD2. V gave up 11 bases and J gave up 0 bases; unmatched junction bases: 7. Germline lookup yields CDR1 MNHEY and CDR2 SMNVEV (reference sequence). The CDR3 consists of 13 residues. The CDR3, as DNA: TGTGCCGCGGGGGAGGGTAGCTCCTACGAGCAGTACTTC. Protein product: CAAGEGSSYEQYF.

DNA of the CDR3: TGTGCCAGCAGGTCCTCGGCGGTAATCGCCACTGAAGCTTTCTTT. It encodes CASRSSAVIATEAFF. This chain connects TRBV6-5 to TRBJ1-1; D is uncertain. The CDR3 totals 15 residues. Per germline, CDR1 MNHEY and CDR2 SVGAGI. V gave up 6 bases and J gave up 4 bases, with 18 bases separating them.

The J gene is TRBJ1-5, the V gene TRBV7-9; TRBD1 matches 8 bases. V lost 3 bases and J lost 7; bases outside the gene matches: 5. Germline loops: CDR1 SEHNR, CDR2 FQNEAQ (reference sequence). CDR3 size: 14 residues. The CDR3 region is CASSFGQGGQPQHF. DNA of the CDR3: TGTGCCAGCAGCTTTGGACAGGGTGGGCAGCCCCAGCATTTT.

The chain is built from TRBV7-3 and TRBJ2-7; D is possibly TRBD2 (5 bases). Deletions cut 6 bases from V and 4 bases from J, with 16 bases between. CDR3 length: 14 residues. Germline CDR1 SGHTA, CDR2 FQGTGA. Written as DNA, the CDR3 is TGTGCCAGCAGTCCCGGGAACCGACCTTACGAGCAGTACTTC. The encoded protein is CASSPGNRPYEQYF.

The gene calls are TRBV4-1 and TRBJ2-1; TRBD2 matches at 14 bases. From germline, CDR1 is MGHRA and CDR2 YSYEKL. CDR3 length: 16 residues. V lost 0 bases and J lost 9; bases outside the gene matches: 4. CDR3 amino acids: CASSQDPGTSGSEQFF. For the CDR3, the DNA is TGCGCCAGCAGCCAAGACCCCGGGACTAGCGGGAGTGAGCAGTTCTTC.

J is TRBJ1-2 and V is TRBV9, with D hard to call. Between the trimmed V and J ends, which lost 2 bases and 5 bases, there was a span of 10 bases. This CDR3 contains 13 residues. CDR1 and CDR2 (germline): SGDLS, YYNGEE. The CDR3: CASSVEQGYGYTF. The CDR3, as DNA: TGTGCCAGCAGCGTGGAGCAAGGATATGGCTACACCTTC.